This T cell receptor (beta chain) was captured in a study of naive and memory T cell subsets. Germline lookup yields CDR1 MNHNS and CDR2 SASEGT. V lost 7 bases and J 2 bases, leaving 11 bases between the germline ends. There are 13 residues in the CDR3. The library had UMIs added by 3' ligation of an oligonucleotide to TCR cDNA. Reverse transcription used DNase-treated unsorted total RNA, aiming for about 1 to 1000 ng. Four PCR rounds used nested alpha and beta constant region primers plus the SP2 primer. Using its own MiXCR run on the 5' RACE reads, TCRdb lists one record per CDR3 protein. This table holds more than 60,000 distinct CDR3 sequences, 8% found once.

The chain joins TRBV6-1 to TRBJ2-5, with D tentatively TRBD1 (5 bases). This clonotype was sampled from a female donor in good health. The CDR3 is CASMGLLQETQYF. For the CDR3, the DNA is TGTGCCAGCATGGGGCTCTTACAAGAGACCCAGTACTTC.